The clone carrying this T cell receptor beta chain has a handful of counts. The antigen remains unidentified. Scientists amplified the TCR beta CDR3 regions from RNA transcripts. RT-PCR with HTBI primers came first, then second-round multiplex PCR. Each CDR3 protein gets one entry after TCRdb re-called the multiplex PCR reads with MiXCR. The sample yields approximately 540,000 distinct CDR3 sequences, under 45% seen once. This entry is derived from a study of Graves' ophthalmopathy and Graves' hyperthyroidism. Regarding the study as a whole: The blood repertoire also included most expanded thyroid clonotypes above 0.001 frequency.

The CDR3 runs 13 residues. Trimming stripped 2 bases from V and 9 bases from J, with 13 bases between. Germline-derived CDR1 and CDR2 are MNHEY and SVGEGT. The chain is built from TRBV6-2 or TRBV6-3 and TRBJ1-1; D is unresolved. The source of this sequence is an adult man with Graves' hyperthyroidism. The sample comprised peripheral blood or thyroid tissue (not recorded which). CDR3: CASSYGLISKAFF. The DNA for the CDR3 is TGTGCCAGCAGTTACGGACTTATTAGTAAAGCTTTCTTT.